Listed below are T cell receptor beta chains from one sample, sequenced in a study of T cell responses to AZD1222 COVID-19 vaccine. Profiling relied on immunoSEQ multiplex PCR, and the TCRdb table lists in-frame clones only, not all of them. In the table there are roughly 110,000 clones, approximately 92% of which are singletons. The sample was peripheral blood, taken 28 days after the second AZD1222 dose. These receptors were taken from an adult who received the AZD1222 COVID-19 vaccine. CDR3s include the opening cysteine and the closing phenylalanine or tryptophan. The D gene is left open where the match is weak. The listing skips clone size in some rows; elsewhere it reads once, few, many or a size class.

J,V,size,D,length,CDR3,DNA
TRBJ1-1,TRBV12-3/TRBV12-4,.,.,10,CASGHTEAFF,TGTGCCAGCGGGCACACTGAAGCTTTCTTT
TRBJ2-1,TRBV2,.,TRBD1,14,CASSEEARTGGKFF,TGTGCCAGCAGTGAGGAGGCGAGGACAGGGGGGAAGTTCTTC
TRBJ2-3,TRBV15,.,.,12,CATTHSTDTQYF,TGTGCCACGACTCATAGCACAGATACGCAGTATTTT
TRBJ2-1,TRBV15,.,.,15,CATSPRGHSYNEQFF,TGTGCCACCAGCCCCCGGGGGCACTCCTACAATGAGCAGTTCTTC
TRBJ2-1,TRBV7-9,.,.,12,CASSPLVHEQFF,TGTGCCAGCAGCCCCCTAGTCCATGAGCAGTTCTTC
TRBJ2-7,TRBV7-9,.,TRBD2,17,CASSLVGRLAGQNEQYF,TGTGCCAGCAGCTTAGTAGGTCGGCTAGCGGGACAGAACGAGCAGTACTTC
TRBJ1-2,TRBV6-1,.,TRBD1,15,CASSEQAGGSSGYTF,TGTGCCAGCAGTGAACAGGCAGGGGGCTCTAGTGGCTACACCTTC
TRBJ1-2,TRBV25-1,.,TRBD1,16,CASSEFQGGSNYGYTF,TGTGCCAGCAGTGAATTTCAGGGGGGTTCGAACTATGGCTACACCTTC
TRBJ1-4,TRBV19,.,TRBD1,15,CASSLGTAPGLKLFF,TGTGCCAGTAGTCTTGGGACAGCACCTGGGCTGAAACTGTTTTTT
TRBJ2-7,TRBV5-1,.,TRBD1,15,CASSLGSGGPGEQYF,TGCGCCAGCAGTTTGGGGTCAGGGGGACCGGGAGAGCAGTACTTC
TRBJ2-2,TRBV4-1,once,TRBD1,17,CASSAGVGDRVTGELFF,TGCGCCAGCAGCGCCGGTGTGGGGGACAGGGTCACCGGGGAGCTGTTTTTT